Listed below are T cell receptor beta chains from one sample, sequenced in a study of identical twins. TCRdb re-analysed the 5' RACE reads in MiXCR, keeping a single row per CDR3 protein. The data show approximately 220,000 distinct CDR3 sequences, with about 7.5% seen just once and 1.5% to 2.5% held by the top ten. These data were also filed under a second study, of yellow fever vaccine responses in identical twins.

Sequences were obtained from memory (CD45RO+) T cells sorted from blood. The receptors stem from a woman in her late teens or twenties in good health. The conserved cysteine and the conserved F or W are not part of the CDR3 here. Some rows have no size entry. The others give once, few or many, or a class for an expanded clone.

j_call,clone_size,v_call,cdr3_length,cdr3_aa
TRBJ2-5,many,TRBV20-1,11,SVPAADQETQY
TRBJ2-1,-,TRBV15,12,ATSIRVTYNEQF
TRBJ2-2,many,TRBV7-9,13,ASSLSTGVTGELF
TRBJ2-1,few,TRBV20-1,12,SARDLVDYNEQF
TRBJ2-7,few,TRBV6-1,13,ASSELAGRSDEQY
TRBJ2-5,-,TRBV29-1,13,SVEAPTGVGETQY
TRBJ2-3,few,TRBV6-1,13,ASTKTGGAADTQY
TRBJ2-1,few,TRBV7-2,12,ASSLYGSYNEQF
TRBJ2-1,few,TRBV14,13,ASSQGLAVYNEQF
TRBJ2-1,-,TRBV27,14,ASKKAGSGRSNEQF
TRBJ2-7,many,TRBV6-1,13,ASSLGTGGTYEQY
TRBJ2-3,-,TRBV4-1,13,ASSQAGGLPDTQY
TRBJ2-5,-,TRBV19,9,AAGLQETQY
TRBJ1-5,-,TRBV27,13,ASRGGAYSNQPQH